The text below deals with one T cell receptor beta chain. This record belongs to a study of cytomegalovirus exposure and HLA in healthy donors. Germline CDR1 reads SGHDN; CDR2 reads FVKESK. Losses at the gene ends were 0 bases for V and 5 bases for J; bases not matched to a gene: 7. CDR3 length equals 16 residues. The PCR used 60 Vbeta and 13 Jbeta primers. Clones were read by immunoSEQ multiplex PCR, and TCRdb kept only the in-frame ones, dropping some. The listing records 120,000 to 150,000 clones. The TCR sequence derives from a woman aged 45-65 years in good health and CMV-seronegative. The chain employs TRBV14 and TRBJ2-5; 9 bases match TRBD2. Material for sequencing was PBMCs. For the CDR3, the DNA is TGTGCCAGCAGCCAAGATCGAGTAGCGGGGGTGGAGACCCAGTACTTC. This translates into CASSQDRVAGVETQYF.